This T cell receptor beta chain comes out of a study of blood T cell repertoires in COVID-19. Study-wide context: Samples taken during acute and convalescent COVID-19 were collected in the United States, Italy and Spain. In each case, the material was cDNA or gDNA derived from T cells, B-cell-depleted T cells, or PBMCs.

Trimming left V 6 bases short and J 5 bases short, with 17 bases between. The CDR3 sequence is 15 residues long. The V gene's germline CDR1 is MNHEY and CDR2 SVGEGT. Those enrolled in Seattle joined during active infection and were followed longitudinally afterward. Under the authors' procedure: The assay estimated nucleated cells by amplifying reference gene primers. Assay used: immunoSEQ multiplex PCR; TCRdb lists only in-frame clones, some missing. V and J calls and clone size are given by that table; D and trimming were obtained from the DNA. The table lists tens of thousands of clones, 80% to 90% of them singletons.

The specimen sequenced was peripheral blood. This TCR was recovered from a woman in her seventies with COVID-19, enrolled during active disease. The chain uses TRBV6-2 or TRBV6-3 and TRBJ1-5, with TRBD1 as a possible D gene (5 bases). CDR3 residues: CASSTPGQGDQPQHF. DNA of the CDR3: TGTGCCAGCAGCACCCCAGGCCAGGGTGATCAGCCCCAGCATTTT.